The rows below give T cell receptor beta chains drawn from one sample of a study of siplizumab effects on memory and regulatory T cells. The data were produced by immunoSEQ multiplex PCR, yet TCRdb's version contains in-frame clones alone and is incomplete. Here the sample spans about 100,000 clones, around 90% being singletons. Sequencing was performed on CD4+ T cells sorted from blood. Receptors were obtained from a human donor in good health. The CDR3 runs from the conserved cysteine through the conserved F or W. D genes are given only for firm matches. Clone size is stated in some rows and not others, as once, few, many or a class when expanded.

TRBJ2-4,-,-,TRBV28,CASNPTGTKNIQYF,TGTGCCAGCAACCCAACAGGGACCAAAAACATTCAGTACTTC
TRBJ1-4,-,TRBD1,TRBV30,CAWDRVNEKLFF,TGTGCCTGGGACAGGGTTAATGAAAAACTGTTTTTT
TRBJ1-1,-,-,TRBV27,CASRDSWANTEAFF,TGTGCCAGCAGAGATTCGTGGGCGAACACTGAAGCTTTCTTT
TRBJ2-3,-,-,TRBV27,CASSLSRDRNTDTQYF,TGTGCCAGCAGTTTATCGAGGGACCGAAACACAGATACGCAGTATTTT
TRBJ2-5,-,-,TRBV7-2,CASSLGGSSGETQYF,TGTGCCAGCAGCTTAGGGGGCTCATCAGGGGAGACCCAGTACTTC
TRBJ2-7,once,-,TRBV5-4,CASSLLRDEQYF,TGTGCCAGCAGCTTGTTACGGGACGAGCAGTACTTC
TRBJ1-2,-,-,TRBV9,CASSLDTPNYGYTF,TGTGCCAGCAGCCTGGACACCCCCAACTATGGCTACACCTTC
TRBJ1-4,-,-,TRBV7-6,CASSSGTSHNEKLFF,TGTGCCAGCAGCTCAGGGACGTCGCATAATGAAAAACTGTTTTTT
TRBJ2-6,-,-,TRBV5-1,CASSLGVASGANVLTF,TGCGCCAGCAGCTTGGGGGTAGCCTCTGGGGCCAACGTCCTGACTTTC
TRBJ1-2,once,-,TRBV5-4,CASTRAGDYYGYTF,TGTGCCAGCACTAGGGCAGGGGACTATTATGGCTACACCTTC
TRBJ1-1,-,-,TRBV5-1,CASSLGTGYTEAFF,TGCGCCAGCAGCTTGGGCACAGGGTACACTGAAGCTTTCTTT
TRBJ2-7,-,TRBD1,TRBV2,CASSAHSWDRSSSSYEQYF,TGTGCCAGCAGCGCGCATTCCTGGGACAGGTCTTCAAGCTCCTACGAGCAGTACTTC
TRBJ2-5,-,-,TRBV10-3,CATSQEPQETQYF,TGTGCCACCAGTCAGGAGCCCCAAGAGACCCAGTACTTC
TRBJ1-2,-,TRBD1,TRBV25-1,CASSEGQNLLDGYTF,TGTGCCAGCAGTGAGGGACAGAACCTTTTGGATGGCTACACCTTC
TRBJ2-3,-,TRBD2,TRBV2,CASSERGRTKTSGGADTQYF,TGTGCCAGCAGTGAACGGGGCAGGACGAAGACTAGCGGGGGGGCAGATACGCAGTATTTT
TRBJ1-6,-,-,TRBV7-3,CASSPRPGHPSMTINSPLHF,TGTGCCAGCAGTCCCCGTCCGGGACACCCTTCGATGACAATTAATTCACCCCTCCACTTT